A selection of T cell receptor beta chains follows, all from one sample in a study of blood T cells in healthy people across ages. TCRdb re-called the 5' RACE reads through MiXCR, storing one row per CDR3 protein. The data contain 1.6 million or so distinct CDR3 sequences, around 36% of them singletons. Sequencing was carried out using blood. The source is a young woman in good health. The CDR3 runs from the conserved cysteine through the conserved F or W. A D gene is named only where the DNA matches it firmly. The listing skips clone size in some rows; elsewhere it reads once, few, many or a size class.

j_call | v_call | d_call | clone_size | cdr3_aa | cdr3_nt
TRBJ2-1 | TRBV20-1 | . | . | CSARDERSIYNEQFF | TGCAGTGCTAGAGATGAGCGGTCTATTTACAATGAGCAGTTCTTC
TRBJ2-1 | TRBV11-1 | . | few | CASSKRPYNEQFF | TGTGCCAGCAGCAAACGTCCCTACAATGAGCAGTTCTTC
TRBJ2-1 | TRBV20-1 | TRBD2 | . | CSARRTSGRQDEQFF | TGCAGTGCTAGGAGGACTAGCGGGAGACAAGATGAGCAGTTCTTC
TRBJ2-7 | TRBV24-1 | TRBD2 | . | CATSDPGLAGFEQYF | TGTGCCACCAGTGATCCGGGACTAGCGGGTTTTGAGCAGTACTTC
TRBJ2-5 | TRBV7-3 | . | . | CAGSAGPDRQETQYF | TGTGCCGGCAGCGCGGGCCCTGATCGACAAGAGACCCAGTACTTC
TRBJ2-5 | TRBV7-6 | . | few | CASTIGSARVQETQYF | TGTGCCAGCACCATAGGGTCGGCCAGGGTCCAAGAGACCCAGTACTTC
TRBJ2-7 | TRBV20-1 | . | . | CSAHPGLYREQYF | TGCAGTGCCCATCCTGGTCTGTACCGCGAGCAGTACTTC
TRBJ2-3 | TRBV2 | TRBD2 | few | CASSDFLAGGTSTDTQYF | TGTGCCAGCAGTGATTTCCTAGCGGGAGGGACTAGCACAGATACGCAGTATTTT
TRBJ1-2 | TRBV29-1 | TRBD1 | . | CSVRQGASYTF | TGCAGCGTCAGACAGGGGGCTAGCTACACCTTC
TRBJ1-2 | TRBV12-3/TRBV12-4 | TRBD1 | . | CASGDRGEVGGYTF | TGTGCCAGCGGGGACAGGGGGGAAGTGGGTGGCTACACCTTC
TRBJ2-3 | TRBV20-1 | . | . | CSAPPPGGTDTQYF | TGCAGTGCCCCACCCCCGGGGGGCACAGATACGCAGTATTTT
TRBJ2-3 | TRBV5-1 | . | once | CASSLGSTATQYF | TGCGCCAGCAGCTTGGGCTCTACCGCTACGCAGTATTTT
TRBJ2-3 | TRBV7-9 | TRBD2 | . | CASSSVGGLAGDTQYF | TGTGCCAGCAGCTCCGTAGGGGGACTAGCGGGAGATACGCAGTATTTT
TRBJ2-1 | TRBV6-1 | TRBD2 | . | CASSPSGTSGRGEQFF | TGTGCCAGCAGCCCCTCCGGGACTAGCGGGAGGGGTGAGCAGTTCTTC